This record looks at one T cell receptor (beta chain) sequence and its context. A second PCR, run for roughly 7 to 11 cycles, used a sample-barcoded 5' primer plus a J-beta primer mix. From the 5' RACE reads, TCRdb called clonotypes with MiXCR, one entry per CDR3 protein. In the table there are 950,000 to 1,200,000 distinct CDR3 sequences, roughly two fifths of which are singletons. This specimen belongs to a study of blood T cells in healthy people across ages. The receptor comes from a man between 18 and 29 years old in good health. Sequences were obtained from blood.

The CDR3 DNA follows: TGCAGCGCCTTGACAGGGGTTAACTATGGCTACACCTTC. It translates to CSALTGVNYGYTF. The chain combines TRBV29-1 with TRBJ1-2, with 8 bases identical to TRBD1. The V gene end was trimmed by 7 bases and the J gene end by 1 base; junction bases not matched to a gene: 5. CDR1 is SQVTM, CDR2 ANQGSEA, per germline. This CDR3 spans 13 amino acids.